This T cell receptor (beta chain) was recovered during a study of shared clonotypes between healthy human individuals. For the study at large: CD4 naive and memory got three plates each, CD8 naive two, CD8 memory one. Study-level results: Having only a few donors restricted how much genetic and exposure-history diversity was captured.

A note on this clone: The antigen is undetermined.

Generated by immunoSEQ multiplex PCR, the TCRdb table keeps only in-frame clones and is missing some. This sample has approximately 2,000,000 clones, with 92% found just once. This CDR3 has 16 residues. Per the germline V gene, CDR1 is SGHAT and CDR2 is FQNNGV. Deletions cut 2 bases from V and 1 base from J, with 14 bases between. The clonotype comes from a young man in good health. Some clones in this sample may be carry-over from other donors' samples. The rearrangement links TRBV11-2 to TRBJ2-5; D possibly corresponds to TRBD2 (6 bases). Material for sequencing was naive CD4+ T cells from PBMCs. Documented subset: CD45RA+ positively selected. The CDR3 DNA reads as TGTGCCAGCAGCTTAACGCGGGGCCGGCCCCAAGAGACCCAGTACTTC. Amino acid sequence: CASSLTRGRPQETQYF.